This TCR beta chain was recovered during a study of cytomegalovirus exposure and HLA in healthy donors. At the level of the study: Some 85 million unique TCRs, all from HLA-typed donors, were included in an early release of the data. The study's findings and limits: High sensitivity and specificity were reportedly achieved when the classifier diagnosed cytomegalovirus status.

A remark on this clone: The antigen is unknown.

A multiplex PCR was run with 60 Vbeta primers and 13 Jbeta primers. In the original workflow: In a later analysis, the count reached about 80 million unique TCR beta chains, with roughly 12 million shared. Here immunoSEQ multiplex PCR was the method, and the copy in TCRdb shows in-frame clones only, minus some. The V and J calls and the clone size are those of that table, but D and trimming were determined from the DNA. The sample yields 150,000 to 200,000 clones, around three quarters seen once. This TCR came from a boy aged 10-17 years in good health and CMV-seronegative. The sample taken for sequencing was PBMCs.

Here the CDR3 reads CASSLGQSNQPQHF. CDR3 bases: TGCGCCAGCAGCTTGGGTCAGTCGAATCAGCCCCAGCATTTT. The chain combines TRBV5-1 with TRBJ1-5; no firm D call. Trimming left V 0 bases short and J 4 bases short, with 8 bases between. The CDR3 sequence is 14 residues long. CDR1 SGHRS and CDR2 YFSETQ come from the germline V gene.